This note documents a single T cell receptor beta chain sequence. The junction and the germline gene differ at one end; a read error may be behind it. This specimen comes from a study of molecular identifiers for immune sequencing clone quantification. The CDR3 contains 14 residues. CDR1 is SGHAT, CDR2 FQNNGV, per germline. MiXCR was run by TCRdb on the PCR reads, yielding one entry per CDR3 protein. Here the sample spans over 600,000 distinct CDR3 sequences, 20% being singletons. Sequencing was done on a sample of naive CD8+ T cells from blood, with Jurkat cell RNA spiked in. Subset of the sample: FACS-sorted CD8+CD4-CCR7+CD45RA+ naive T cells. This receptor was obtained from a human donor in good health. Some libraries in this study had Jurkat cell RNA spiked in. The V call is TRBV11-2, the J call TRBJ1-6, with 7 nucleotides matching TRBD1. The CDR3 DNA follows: TGTGCCGGCAGCCCCACAGGGGTGGGTTCACCCCTCCACTTT. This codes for CAGSPTGVGSPLHF.